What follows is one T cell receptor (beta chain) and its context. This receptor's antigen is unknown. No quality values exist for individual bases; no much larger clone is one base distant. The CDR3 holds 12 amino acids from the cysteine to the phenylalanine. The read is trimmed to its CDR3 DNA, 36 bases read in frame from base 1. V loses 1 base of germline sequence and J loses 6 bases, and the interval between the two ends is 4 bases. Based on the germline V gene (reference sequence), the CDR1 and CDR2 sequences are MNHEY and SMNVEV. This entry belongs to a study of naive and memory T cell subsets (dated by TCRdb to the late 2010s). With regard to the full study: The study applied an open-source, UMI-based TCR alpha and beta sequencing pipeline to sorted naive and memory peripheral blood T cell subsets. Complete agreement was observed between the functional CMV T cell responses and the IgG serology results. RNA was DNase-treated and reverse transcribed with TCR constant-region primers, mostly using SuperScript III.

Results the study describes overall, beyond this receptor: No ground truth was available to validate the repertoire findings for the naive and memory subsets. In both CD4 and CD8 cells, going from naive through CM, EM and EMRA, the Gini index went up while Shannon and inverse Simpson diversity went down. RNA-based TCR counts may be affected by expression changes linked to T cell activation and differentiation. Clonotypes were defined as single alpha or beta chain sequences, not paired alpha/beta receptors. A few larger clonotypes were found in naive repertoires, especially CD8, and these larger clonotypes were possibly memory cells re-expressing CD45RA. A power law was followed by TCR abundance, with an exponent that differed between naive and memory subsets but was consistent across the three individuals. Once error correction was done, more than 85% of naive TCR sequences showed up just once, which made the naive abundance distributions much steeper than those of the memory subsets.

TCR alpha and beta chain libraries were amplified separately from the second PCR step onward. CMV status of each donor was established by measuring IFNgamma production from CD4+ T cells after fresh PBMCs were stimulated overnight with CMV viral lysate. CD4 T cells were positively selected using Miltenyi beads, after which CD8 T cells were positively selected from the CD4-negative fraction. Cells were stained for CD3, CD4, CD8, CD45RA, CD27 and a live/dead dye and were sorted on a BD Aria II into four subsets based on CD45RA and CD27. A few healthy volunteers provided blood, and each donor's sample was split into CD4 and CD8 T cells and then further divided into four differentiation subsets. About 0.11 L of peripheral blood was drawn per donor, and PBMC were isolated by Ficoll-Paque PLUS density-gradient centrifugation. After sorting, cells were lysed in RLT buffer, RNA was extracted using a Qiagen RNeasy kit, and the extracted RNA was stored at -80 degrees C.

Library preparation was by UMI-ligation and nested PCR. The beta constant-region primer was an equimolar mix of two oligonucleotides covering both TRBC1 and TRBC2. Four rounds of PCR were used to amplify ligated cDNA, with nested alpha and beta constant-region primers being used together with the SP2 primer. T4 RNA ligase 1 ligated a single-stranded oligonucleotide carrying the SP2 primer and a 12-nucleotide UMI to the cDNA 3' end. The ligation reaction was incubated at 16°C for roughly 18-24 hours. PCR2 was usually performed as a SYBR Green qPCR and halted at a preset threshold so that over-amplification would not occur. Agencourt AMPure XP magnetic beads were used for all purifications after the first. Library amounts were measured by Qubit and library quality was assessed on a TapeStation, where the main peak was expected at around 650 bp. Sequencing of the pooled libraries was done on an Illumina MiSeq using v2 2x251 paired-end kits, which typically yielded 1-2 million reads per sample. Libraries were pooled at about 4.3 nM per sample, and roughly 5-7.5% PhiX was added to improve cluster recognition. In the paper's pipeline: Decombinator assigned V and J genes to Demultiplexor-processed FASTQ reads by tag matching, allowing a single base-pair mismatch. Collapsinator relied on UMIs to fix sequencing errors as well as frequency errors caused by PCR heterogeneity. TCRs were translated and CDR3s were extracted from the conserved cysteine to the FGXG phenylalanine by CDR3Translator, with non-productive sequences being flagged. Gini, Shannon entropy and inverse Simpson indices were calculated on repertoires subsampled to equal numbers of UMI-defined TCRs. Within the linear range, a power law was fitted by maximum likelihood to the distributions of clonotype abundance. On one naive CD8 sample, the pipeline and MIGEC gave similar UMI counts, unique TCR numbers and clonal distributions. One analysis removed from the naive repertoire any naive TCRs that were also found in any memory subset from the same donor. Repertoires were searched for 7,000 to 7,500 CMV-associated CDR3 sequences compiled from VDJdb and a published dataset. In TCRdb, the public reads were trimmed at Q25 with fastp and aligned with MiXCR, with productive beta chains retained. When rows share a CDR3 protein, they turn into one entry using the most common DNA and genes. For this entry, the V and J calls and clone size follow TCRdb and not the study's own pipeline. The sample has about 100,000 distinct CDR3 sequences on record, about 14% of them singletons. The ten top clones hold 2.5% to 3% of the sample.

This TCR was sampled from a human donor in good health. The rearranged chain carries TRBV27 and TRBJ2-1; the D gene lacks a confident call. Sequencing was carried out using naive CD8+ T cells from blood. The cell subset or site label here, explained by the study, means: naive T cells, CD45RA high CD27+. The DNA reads TGTGCCAGCAGTTTATGGGGCAATGAGCAGTTCTTC. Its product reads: CASSLWGNEQFF.